This section outlines one T cell receptor beta chain sequence together with its context. Its antigen is currently unknown. The data are from a study of shared clonotypes between healthy human individuals. Whole-study findings and limits: Naive subsets tended to show greater estimated richness than memory subsets.

Profiled with immunoSEQ multiplex PCR; TCRdb holds only in-frame clones, not every one. The sample includes 2 million or so clones, approximately 95% of them seen just once. CD45RO negativity and positive selection for CCR7 defined naive CD8 cells, a population that excluded terminally differentiated effector memory CD45RA+ cells. V was pared by 4 bases and J by 8 bases, with 11 bases of the junction left unmatched. This CDR3 has 17 amino acids. The germline V gene encodes CDR1 MGHRA and CDR2 YSYEKL. The V gene is TRBV4-1, the J gene TRBJ2-3; 14 bases match TRBD2. The receptor comes from a man aged 18 to 30 in good health. Sequencing input: naive CD8+ T cells sorted from blood. The CDR3 protein is CASSLGTSGGHLGTQYF. In nucleotides, the CDR3 is TGCGCCAGCAGCCTCGGGACTAGCGGGGGCCACCTGGGTACGCAGTATTTT.